Given below is one TCR beta chain in context. This clone was seen a handful of times. Its target antigen remains unknown. Base qualities are not recorded, but no much larger clone differs from it by a single base. The time point label corresponds to: neoterminal ileum biopsy at postoperative endoscopy, about 6 months after surgery. Adults with ileal or ileocolonic Crohn's disease for whom ileocolonic resection was indicated were considered eligible. Whole ileal mucosal biopsies were stored frozen at -80°C before DNA extraction. Genomic DNA was extracted from frozen whole biopsies with a TRizol-based method and quantified on a NanoDrop 2000 spectrophotometer. Five hundred nanograms of biopsy DNA per sample were submitted for commercial TCRB immunosequencing. Adaptive Biotechnology amplified the CDR3 regions from genomic DNA with a two-step multiplex PCR designed to control amplification bias. In the first PCR, primers covered every V and J gene segment, and in the second PCR, barcodes and Illumina adapters were added. CDR3 libraries were sequenced on an Illumina instrument. The authors processed their data as follows. The analysis drew on both the pipelines supplied by the vendor and custom analysis of the raw data in R/Bioconductor running R version 3.3.0. Clonality, which ranges from 0 to 1, was calculated as the inverse of the normalised Shannon entropy across all productive clones. The repertoire share taken up by the top 100 clones defined high-frequency clones, and only clones that passed a 95% confidence test were kept. The Simpson index measured repertoire diversity, and the Morisita-Horn index measured overlap between samples. In its TCRdb copy, this immuneACCESS table keeps in-frame sequences only and misses some clones. Where compared with another copy, unresolved V genes explain less than half of these, and the others have no known cause. The DNA gave D and trimming, while V, J and clone size come from that table. In this sample the table shows approximately 14,000 clones, about three quarters of which occur a single time. Over 4% of the sample lies in the top ten.

As encoded in the germline V gene, CDR1 is MDHEN while CDR2 is SYDVKM. The CDR3 covers 13 residues, taking in both the cysteine and the phenylalanine. Only the CDR3 portion is preserved as DNA: 39 bases, with reading frame beginning at the first base. A distance of 9 bases separates the germline ends of V and J, which lose 1 base and 6 bases respectively. This entry belongs to a study of T cell repertoires in ileal Crohn's disease (dated by TCRdb to between 2018 and 2021). Regarding the complete study: The median duration of disease was roughly 7.6 years, and at the time of surgery about a third of patients were active smokers. M6 samples were neoterminal ileum biopsies taken at postoperative colonoscopy. Roughly half of the patients were given postoperative therapy, with 15 to 20 on anti-TNF agents and about a dozen on thiopurines. A Rutgeerts score higher than i0 was the definition used for endoscopic postoperative recurrence. All patients had surgery for a complication: stricturing disease in 61% and penetrating disease in roughly 39%. Running in parallel with the study was a multicentre cohort set up to find predictors of early endoscopic recurrence following ileocolonic resection. A prospective multicentre cohort supplied the roughly 57 Crohn's disease patients whose TCR repertoires were analysed. The study sequenced 170 or so mucosal samples from 57 patients, taken at several locations on the surgical specimen and at postoperative endoscopy. Beyond this particular receptor, the publication reports: A significantly higher proportion of clonal expansions was observed in active smokers at surgery than in non-smokers (about 25% vs 20%, p=0.02). Sorted CD8 T cells carried more high-frequency clones than CD4 T cells, suggesting mucosal expansions were mainly CD8. Endoscopic recurrence was found to be associated with higher high-frequency clone percentages at surgery, and recurrence was observed in all patients with clonality above 26.8% (18/57). The timing of postoperative endoscopy varied within the first year after surgery, and the median delay was 6.9 months. Mucosal CD4 and CD8 T cells were sorted and sequenced only in a subgroup of patients, the size of which was not stated.

The chain joins TRBV28 to TRBJ1-2; no D gene can be assigned with confidence. This receptor was obtained from an adult with Crohn's disease. The sequenced sample was ileal tissue. CDR3 sequence: CASSLSVFDGYTF. DNA sequence: TGTGCCAGCAGTTTATCTGTGTTCGATGGCTACACCTTC.